Each of the 25 T cell receptor beta chains below was sequenced from the same sample in a study of T-cell reconstitution after alpha-beta-depleted transplantation in children. The TCRbeta library incorporated unique molecular identifiers. TCRdb independently ran MiXCR on the PCR reads; one entry per CDR3 protein. The sample yields some 110,000 distinct CDR3 sequences, about 9.3% seen once. This sample comprised PBMCs, obtained before TCRalphabeta/CD19-depleted stem cell transplant. These receptors were obtained from a boy aged 2 to 9 with acute lymphoblastic leukemia, due to receive a stem cell transplant.

This sequence joins TRBV24-1 and TRBJ2-1; tentatively, D is TRBD1 or TRBD2 (5 bases each). The CDR3 runs to 13 residues. Germline V lookup: CDR1 KGHDR, CDR2 SFDVKD. CDR3 region: CGASYLWGNEQFF. The CDR3 nucleotides read TGTGGGGCCAGTTATTTGTGGGGGAATGAGCAGTTCTTC.

This clonotype appeared many times. The V gene is TRBV7-8, the J gene TRBJ2-1; no clear D gene. CDR1 is SGHVS and CDR2 is FQNEAQ in the germline V gene. The CDR3 covers 14 residues. V was trimmed by 1 base and J by 9 bases, leaving 13 bases between them. The CDR3 region has the DNA TGTGCCAGCAGCTTAGTGGCAGGAACCACTGAGCAGTTCTTC. The encoded protein is CASSLVAGTTEQFF. The variable domain in full, with the rest retrieved from reference TRBV7-8 and TRBJ2-1, is GAGVSQSPRYKVAKRGQDVALRCDPISGHVSLFWYQQALGQGPEFLTYFQNEAQLDKSGLPSDRFFAERPEGSVSTLKIQRTQQEDSAVYLCASSLVAGTTEQFFGPGTRLTVL.

The chain combines TRBV5-1 with TRBJ2-7, with TRBD1 as a possible D gene (6 bases). This CDR3 has 15 residues. V was shortened by 3 bases and J by 5 bases, with 18 bases between the two germline ends. CDR1 and CDR2 from the germline V gene are SGHRS and YFSETQ. The CDR3 loop is CASSSANREKDEQYF. The DNA for the CDR3 is TGCGCCAGCAGCTCGGCGAACAGGGAGAAGGACGAGCAGTACTTC.

This clonotype was seen at least ten times. CDR3 sequence reads: CASYSSGYTF. The CDR3, as DNA: TGTGCCAGTTACTCCTCGGGCTACACCTTC. The chain recombines TRBV6-6 with TRBJ1-2; D is undetermined. This CDR3 has 10 residues. V dropped 9 bases and J dropped 8 bases, with 10 bases sitting between them. Per the germline V gene, CDR1 is MNHNY and CDR2 is SVGAGI (reference sequence).

This clonotype was observed many times. This chain links TRBV5-1 with TRBJ2-1, with D uncertain. Trimming left V 0 bases short and J 0 bases short, with 13 bases between. Germline CDR1 and CDR2: SGHRS and YFSETQ. This CDR3 spans 17 amino acids. The CDR3 loop is CASSLEGRVSSYNEQFF. In nucleotides, the CDR3 is TGCGCCAGCAGCTTGGAAGGTCGGGTGAGCTCCTACAATGAGCAGTTCTTC.

The chain has TRBV7-9 and TRBJ1-2; 7 nucleotides match TRBD1. The CDR3 is 13 amino acids. From germline, CDR1 is SEHNR and CDR2 FQNEAQ (reference sequence). V dropped 4 bases and J dropped 8; count of bases not matched to a gene: 7. CDR3 sequence reads: CASSSWTGRGYTF. CDR3 in DNA: TGTGCCAGCAGCTCTTGGACAGGAAGGGGCTACACCTTC.

The rearrangement joins TRBV7-8 to TRBJ2-2, with TRBD1 as a possible D gene (5 bases). CDR1 is SGHVS and CDR2 is FQNEAQ in the germline V gene. Trimming removed 5 bases at V and 1 base at J, with 8 bases between. This CDR3 is 14 amino acids long. The CDR3 is CASSLDRNTGELFF. As DNA, the CDR3 is TGTGCCAGCAGCCTAGACAGGAACACCGGGGAGCTGTTTTTT.

The chain combines TRBV5-1 with TRBJ2-5; 7 bases are a match to TRBD1. The CDR3 loop spans 14 amino acids. CDR1 is SGHRS, CDR2 YFSETQ, per germline. V shed 1 base and J 5 bases; nucleotides not matched to a gene: 5. The CDR3 sequence: CASSLRGGGETQYF. CDR3 DNA: TGCGCCAGCAGCTTGAGAGGGGGCGGGGAGACCCAGTACTTC. The full variable domain, completed using reference TRBV5-1 and TRBJ2-5, is KAGVTQTPRYLIKTRGQQVTLSCSPISGHRSVSWYQQTPGQGLQFLFEYFSETQRNKGNFPGRFSGRQFSNSRSEMNVSTLELGDSALYLCASSLRGGGETQYFGPGTRLLVL.

J is TRBJ2-1 and V is TRBV12-3 or TRBV12-4, with 8 bases identical to TRBD2. The CDR3 totals 15 residues. The trim removed 5 bases at V and 5 bases at J, leaving 8 bases unmatched. CDR3 bases: TGTGCCAGCAGTCCTATAGCGGGAAGGCACAATGAGCAGTTCTTC. Its translation is CASSPIAGRHNEQFF.

This clonotype has a handful of counts. V gene TRBV7-8 combines with J gene TRBJ1-4, with D perhaps TRBD1 (5 bases). CDR1 is SGHVS, CDR2 FQNEAQ, per germline. With 5 bases removed from V and 3 bases from J, the gap between germline ends came to 16 bases. This CDR3 has 16 residues. The CDR3 DNA follows: TGTGCCAGCAGCCAGAACAGGAATATGGCTAATGAAAAACTGTTTTTT. It encodes CASSQNRNMANEKLFF.

This clonotype was detected ten times or more. The junction does not match germline at one end; this may be a read error. DNA for the CDR3: TGTGCTAGCAGCCCGGGACTAGACTCCTACAATGAGCAGTTCTTC. Translation gives CASSPGLDSYNEQFF. The chain employs TRBV7-7 and TRBJ2-1, with 8 bases matching TRBD2. The CDR3 length is 15 residues. Germline assignment: CDR1 SSHAT and CDR2 FNYEAQ (reference sequence).

V is TRBV27 and J is TRBJ1-1; D unresolved. The ends were cut back, 4 bases at V and 4 bases at J, with 10 bases in the middle. CDR1 and CDR2 (germline): MNHEY, SMNVEV (reference sequence). CDR3 length: 13 residues. CDR3 sequence reads: CASSSTVSTEAFF. DNA of the CDR3: TGTGCCAGCAGTTCAACGGTGAGCACTGAAGCTTTCTTT.

To note about this clonotype: It may be a read error: a sequence one base away is much more abundant. V usage is TRBV12-3 or TRBV12-4 and J usage is TRBJ2-3; perhaps TRBD2 as D (6 bases). The CDR3 is 16 amino acids. V was shortened by 6 bases and J by 4 bases, with 20 bases between the two germline ends. CDR3 DNA sequence: TGTGCCAGCAGACCCGGGGCTAGCGCCTTCTCAGATACGCAGTATTTT. Translated: CASRPGASAFSDTQYF.

This clonotype was seen only a few times. The rearrangement links TRBV6-1 to TRBJ2-2; D is undetermined. The CDR3 extends over 12 amino acids. V was trimmed by 4 bases and J by 5 bases, leaving 5 bases between them. Germline V gives CDR1 MNHNS, CDR2 SASEGT. The CDR3 bases are TGTGCCAGCAGTGTCCTGACCGGGGAGCTGTTTTTT. It translates to CASSVLTGELFF.

This clonotype was recorded a few times. V usage is TRBV5-1 and J usage is TRBJ1-1; no firm D call. Germline lookup yields CDR1 SGHRS and CDR2 YFSETQ. With 2 bases removed from V and 3 bases from J, the gap between germline ends came to 11 bases. The length of the CDR3 is 14 residues. Here the CDR3 DNA reads TGCGCCAGCAGCTTTGGGGTCGTGGACACTGAAGCTTTCTTT. This sequence encodes CASSFGVVDTEAFF.

This clonotype was seen many times. The chain links TRBV20-1 to TRBJ1-2; D unresolved. The V gene lost 3 bases and the J gene lost 8 bases, with 16 bases spanning the gap. Germline V gene data show CDR1 as DFQATT and CDR2 as SNEGSKA (reference sequence). The CDR3 has 13 residues. The CDR3 region is CSASLGPRWGYTF. CDR3 nucleotides: TGCAGTGCTAGCCTCGGGCCCCGTTGGGGCTACACCTTC.

The V call is TRBV29-1, the J call TRBJ2-3; no clear D gene. This CDR3 comprises 15 residues. Germline CDR1 and CDR2: SQVTM and ANQGSEA. V was cut by 4 bases and J by 0 bases, with 14 bases left in between. The CDR3 region is CSVGGSSYSTDTQYF. The CDR3 DNA is TGCAGCGTTGGAGGTAGCTCGTATAGCACAGATACGCAGTATTTT.

This clonotype was counted ten times or more. This chain joins TRBV5-1 and TRBJ2-5; the match to TRBD2 covers 8 bases. Per the germline V gene, CDR1 is SGHRS and CDR2 is YFSETQ. Trimming took 2 bases from V and 1 from J; bases not matched to a gene: 7. This CDR3 is built from 16 residues. The CDR3 coding sequence is TGCGCCAGCAGCTTAATAACTAGCGGAATCCAAGAGACCCAGTACTTC. Protein sequence: CASSLITSGIQETQYF.

The rearrangement joins TRBV18 to TRBJ1-5, with TRBD1 identical over 11 bases. The germline CDR1 and CDR2 sequences are KGHSH and LQKENI. This CDR3 region has 14 residues. Trimming at V came to 6 bases and at J to 4 bases, leaving 2 bases not matched to a gene. The CDR3 DNA reads as TGTGCCAGCTCGGGACAGGGGGAAAATCAGCCCCAGCATTTT. This encodes CASSGQGENQPQHF.

This clonotype showed up many times. The rearrangement links TRBV7-6 to TRBJ2-1; tentative D call: TRBD2 (6 bases). V was shortened by 5 bases and J by 4 bases, with 9 bases between the two germline ends. Germline V gene lookup returns CDR1 SGHVS and CDR2 FNYEAQ. The CDR3 has 13 residues. CDR3 sequence: CASSPGTYNEQFF. CDR3 nucleotide sequence: TGTGCCAGCAGCCCAGGGACTTACAATGAGCAGTTCTTC.

Concerning this clonotype: One end of the junction varies from germline; a read error may be responsible. The chain joins TRBV20-1 to TRBJ2-1; tentative D call: TRBD2 (5 bases). The CDR3 is 14 amino acids. Germline V gene sequence: CDR1 DFQATT, CDR2 SNEGSKA (reference sequence). The CDR3 bases are TGCAGTGCTGGGGTAGTAGCGAAGTACAATGAGAAGTTCTTC. Protein sequence: CSAGVVAKYNEKFF.

A few counts support this clonotype. CDR3: CASSGPGLAEQFF. The DNA of the CDR3 is TGCGCCAGCAGCGGGCCTGGGCTAGCTGAGCAGTTCTTC. The chain is built from TRBV5-1 and TRBJ2-1; a weak D match, TRBD2 (5 bases). CDR3 length: 13 residues. Germline CDR1 is SGHRS and CDR2 is YFSETQ. Deletions cut 4 bases from V and 9 bases from J, with 14 bases between.

This clonotype was seen only a few times. The genes are TRBV5-1 and TRBJ2-5; 11 bases align to TRBD2. Looked up from germline, CDR1 is SGHRS and CDR2 is YFSETQ. The ends lost 0 bases at V and 5 bases at J; junction bases unmatched: 9. This CDR3 has 17 amino acids. The CDR3 region is CASSLGLAGRVGETQYF. The CDR3, as DNA: TGCGCCAGCAGCTTGGGACTAGCGGGAAGAGTGGGGGAGACCCAGTACTTC. Drawing the rest from reference TRBV5-1 and TRBJ2-5, the complete variable domain is KAGVTQTPRYLIKTRGQQVTLSCSPISGHRSVSWYQQTPGQGLQFLFEYFSETQRNKGNFPGRFSGRQFSNSRSEMNVSTLELGDSALYLCASSLGLAGRVGETQYFGPGTRLLVL.

The chain employs TRBV11-2 and TRBJ1-6; tentative D call: TRBD1 (6 bases). CDR1 SGHAT and CDR2 FQNNGV come from the germline V gene. Trimming took 1 base from V and 10 from J, leaving 14 bases between them. This CDR3 comprises 15 residues. CDR3 region: CASSLVWGQGSPLHF. The CDR3, as DNA: TGTGCCAGCAGCTTAGTTTGGGGACAAGGCTCACCCCTCCACTTT.

The CDR3 DNA reads as TGTGCCAGCAGCCAAGATACTTCGGGAATGTGGGCGGCCTCCCCAAACTATGGCTACACCTTC. As protein: CASSQDTSGMWAASPNYGYTF. This chain links TRBV14 with TRBJ1-2; D not certain. Trimming removed 0 bases from V and 2 bases from J, with 28 bases in between. Germline V gene lookup returns CDR1 SGHDN and CDR2 FVKESK. The CDR3 length is 21 residues. Full variable domain (remainder filled in from reference TRBV14 and TRBJ1-2): EAGVTQFPSHSVIEKGQTVTLRCDPISGHDNLYWYRRVMGKEIKFLLHFVKESKQDESGMPNNRFLAERTGGTYSTLKVQPAELEDSGVYFCASSQDTSGMWAASPNYGYTFGSGTRLTVV.